This passage covers 20 T cell receptor beta chains from one sample sequenced in a study of Graves' ophthalmopathy and Graves' hyperthyroidism. RNA served as the template for amplifying TCR beta CDR3 regions. First-round RT-PCR employed HTBI primers, with a second-round multiplex PCR after it. TCRdb independently ran MiXCR on the multiplex PCR reads; one entry per CDR3 protein. The table has over a million distinct CDR3 sequences, around a third seen once. Sequencing input: peripheral blood or thyroid tissue (not recorded which). The receptors come from an adult man with Graves' hyperthyroidism.

The chain has TRBV24-1 and TRBJ1-2, with D maybe TRBD1 (6 bases). Trimming removed 5 bases from V and 8 bases from J, with 8 bases in between. CDR3 length: 11 residues. The germline CDR1 and CDR2 sequences are KGHDR and SFDVKD. CDR3 sequence (DNA): TGTGCCACCAGTGGAGGACAGGGCTACACCTTC. Protein: CATSGGQGYTF.

This clonotype was detected many times. The genes are TRBV25-1 and TRBJ2-5; unclear D gene. Germline V gene data show CDR1 as MGHDK and CDR2 as SYGVNS. The CDR3 has 13 residues. Deletions cut 4 bases from V and 5 bases from J, with 11 bases between. In DNA form, the CDR3 reads TGTGCCAGCAGTGTTTCCGGGTTGGAGACCCAGTACTTC. This codes for CASSVSGLETQYF.

This clonotype has a single count. V gene TRBV9 combines with J gene TRBJ2-7; 14 bases align to TRBD2. Germline V CDR1 and CDR2: SGDLS, YYNGEE. The CDR3 sequence is 14 residues long. V shed 4 bases and J 9 bases; nucleotides not matched to a gene: 6. In DNA, the CDR3 is TGTGCCAGCAGCCCGGGACTAGCGGGAGTTGGGCAGTACTTC. Translated, it gives CASSPGLAGVGQYF.

At least ten counts were recorded for this clonotype. This chain uses TRBV5-1 with TRBJ2-6, with D unresolved. This CDR3 is built from 16 residues. V lost 2 bases to trimming and J lost 0 bases, with 9 bases between them. Germline assignment: CDR1 SGHRS and CDR2 YFSETQ. CDR3 DNA sequence: TGCGCCAGCAGCTTATATCAGATCTCTGGGGCCAACGTCCTGACTTTC. Encoded protein: CASSLYQISGANVLTF.

The chain uses TRBV29-1 and TRBJ2-6; D may be TRBD2 (5 bases). The CDR3 runs to 19 residues. CDR1 is SQVTM and CDR2 is ANQGSEA in the germline V gene. The V end was cut by 0 bases, the J end by 1 base, with 19 bases between. The CDR3 DNA reads as TGCAGCGTTGAAGATCGGGGAACGAGCTCTGGGTCTGGGGCCAACGTCCTGACTTTC. As protein: CSVEDRGTSSGSGANVLTF.

A single count supports this clonotype. The chain joins TRBV29-1 to TRBJ2-5; 7 bases line up with TRBD1. CDR1 SQVTM and CDR2 ANQGSEA come from the germline V gene. J gave up 5 bases and V 3 bases, and 15 bases lay outside the gene matches. CDR3 length equals 16 residues. For the CDR3, the DNA is TGCAGCGTTGAGAACGAACAGGGGTGGGGCACTGAGACCCAGTACTTC. Amino acid sequence: CSVENEQGWGTETQYF. Looking up the rest from reference TRBV29-1 and TRBJ2-5 gives the full variable domain: SAVISQKPSRDICQRGTSLTIQCQVDSQVTMMFWYRQQPGQSLTLIATANQGSEATYESGFVIDKFPISRPNLTFSTLTVSNMSPEDSSIYLCSVENEQGWGTETQYFGPGTRLLVL.

A remark on this clonotype: The conserved final phenylalanine or tryptophan is absent from the CDR3, which likely points to a read error. The rearrangement links TRBV9 to TRBJ1-6; 8 nucleotides line up with TRBD1. Germline V gene data show CDR1 as SGDLS and CDR2 as YYNGEE. The CDR3 totals 16 residues. J was trimmed by 1 base and V by 3 bases; bases with no gene match: 3. CDR3 bases: TGTGCCAGCAGCGATCGACAGGGGTCCTATAATTCACCCCTCCACTCT. This codes for CASSDRQGSYNSPLHS.

To note about this clonotype: An end of the junction does not agree with germline; a read error may underlie this. This chain's CDR3 is CAGSLMVAGSVGEQYF. Here the CDR3 DNA reads TGTGCCGGCAGTTTGATGGTGGCAGGGTCTGTTGGCGAGCAGTACTTC. The rearrangement links TRBV25-1 to TRBJ2-7; tentatively, D is TRBD1 (5 bases). The CDR3 loop spans 16 amino acids. Germline assignment: CDR1 MGHDK and CDR2 SYGVNS.

The rearrangement links TRBV12-3 or TRBV12-4 to TRBJ1-2; no reliable D call. The CDR3 sequence is 10 residues long. Trimming took 10 bases from V and 8 from J, leaving 11 bases between them. CDR3 loop: CATLRRGYTF. CDR3 coding DNA: TGTGCCACCCTCCGGCGGGGCTACACCTTC.

This clonotype was seen at least ten times. J is TRBJ1-1 and V is TRBV9, with TRBD1 matching over 12 bases. The germline gives CDR1 SGDLS, CDR2 YYNGEE. The J segment lost 0 bases and the V segment lost 2 bases, leaving 8 bases of the junction unmatched. This CDR3 spans 18 amino acids. CDR3 protein: CASSVEPGQGAVNTEAFF. CDR3 DNA sequence: TGTGCCAGCAGCGTGGAACCGGGACAGGGGGCGGTGAACACTGAAGCTTTCTTT.

This clonotype was recorded at least ten times. Here the CDR3 reads CASSTQGQDGYTF. CDR3 in DNA: TGTGCCAGCAGTACACAGGGCCAGGATGGCTACACCTTC. This chain connects TRBV6-5 to TRBJ1-2; D is possibly TRBD1 (6 bases). The CDR3 is made up of 13 amino acids. Trimming pared 5 bases from V and 6 bases from J, leaving 13 bases between. Looked up from germline, CDR1 is MNHEY and CDR2 is SVGAGI.

The rearrangement uses TRBV11-2 and TRBJ2-7; 8 positions agree with TRBD1. The germline CDR1 and CDR2 sequences are SGHAT and FQNNGV. The trim removed 5 bases at V and 1 base at J, leaving 7 bases unmatched. This CDR3 has 15 residues. The CDR3 DNA reads as TGTGCCAGCAGCACCCAGACAGGGGTGTCCTACGAGCAGTACTTC. Translating gives CASSTQTGVSYEQYF.

The CDR3 loop reads CASSFVGASYEQYF. CDR3 DNA: TGTGCCAGCAGCTTCGTCGGGGCCTCCTACGAGCAGTACTTC. The rearrangement uses TRBV11-2 and TRBJ2-7; D could derive from TRBD1 or TRBD2 (5 bases each). CDR1 is SGHAT, CDR2 FQNNGV, per germline. V was pared by 3 bases and J by 0 bases, with 9 bases between. The CDR3 has 14 residues.

V gene TRBV6-5 combines with J gene TRBJ2-7; D gene unclear. The length of the CDR3 is 15 residues. Trimming stripped 2 bases from V and 1 base from J, with 12 bases between. CDR1 and CDR2 from the germline V gene are MNHEY and SVGAGI. As DNA, the CDR3 is TGTGCCAGCAGTTACGGACGCGATGGGTCCTACGAGCAGTACTTC. It encodes CASSYGRDGSYEQYF.

This clonotype was seen a few times. V is TRBV30 and J is TRBJ1-1, with TRBD1 matching 10 bases. There are 14 residues in the CDR3. Germline V gene data show CDR1 as GTSNPN and CDR2 as SVGIG (reference sequence). The J segment lost 4 bases and the V segment lost 4 bases, leaving 6 bases of the junction unmatched. The DNA for the CDR3 is TGTGCCTGGAAAAAGACAGGGGGCGGCACTGAAGCTTTCTTT. Amino acid sequence: CAWKKTGGGTEAFF.

With regard to this clonotype: The conserved closing phenylalanine or tryptophan is absent in this CDR3, likely reflecting a read error. The DNA is left out, because the CDR3 cannot be placed on it with certainty; the CDR3 is given as TCRdb lists it. The V call is TRBV9, the J call TRBJ2-5; the table's D gene call, TRBD1, was not cross checked with the DNA. Counting both end residues, the CDR3 totals 14 amino acids. The germline V gene has CDR1 SGDLS and CDR2 YYNGEE. The CDR3 loop is CASSVGTGGYTFGS.

V usage is TRBV7-9 and J usage is TRBJ2-3; no clear D gene. Trimming cost V 5 bases and J 7 bases, with 16 bases left between them. The CDR3 consists of 14 residues. Germline V gene sequence: CDR1 SEHNR, CDR2 FQNEAQ (reference sequence). CDR3 loop: CASSPRLSTHTQYF. In DNA, the CDR3 is TGTGCCAGCAGCCCCCGACTGAGCACCCATACGCAGTATTTT.

This clonotype was found many times. The J gene is TRBJ1-6, the V gene TRBV4-1; D is uncertain. The CDR3 contains 15 residues. Trimming shortened V by 0 bases and J by 10 bases, and 13 bases separated the two germline ends. Germline CDR1 MGHRA, CDR2 YSYEKL. The CDR3 nucleotides read TGCGCCAGCAGCCAAGATCGGGGTACGGGGTCACCCCTCCACTTT. Translation: CASSQDRGTGSPLHF.

As for this clonotype: This may stem from a read error, because a much larger clone lies one nucleotide away. Since no conserved phenylalanine or tryptophan closes the CDR3, a read error is the likely cause. The genes are TRBV7-9 and TRBJ2-5, with 7 bases lining up with TRBD1. Germline V gives CDR1 SEHNR, CDR2 FQNEAQ (reference sequence). J gave up 5 bases and V 5 bases, and 8 bases lay outside the gene matches. The CDR3 extends over 14 amino acids. CDR3 region: CASSIYRGLETQYL. In DNA form, the CDR3 reads TGTGCCAGCAGCATATACAGGGGCTTGGAGACCCAGTACCTC.

This clonotype was seen a single time. The chain employs TRBV7-8 and TRBJ2-7; possible D gene TRBD1, 7 bases. CDR3 length: 14 residues. The germline V gene has CDR1 SGHVS and CDR2 FQNEAQ. Trimming took 5 bases from V and 6 from J, leaving 17 bases between them. The CDR3 coding sequence is TGTGCCAGCAGCCCAGGCGGGACAGAAAGCGAGCAGTACTTC. Protein product: CASSPGGTESEQYF.